This T cell receptor beta chain was profiled in a study of spatial heterogeneity in lung cancer. Regarding time point: blood at routine non-recurrence follow-up after resection. TCRdb reprocessed the 5' RACE reads with MiXCR, giving one entry per CDR3 protein. Here the sample spans over 15,000 distinct CDR3 sequences, about 18% being singletons. The CDR3 extends over 15 amino acids. Germline values: CDR1 LGHNA, CDR2 YSLEER. V shed 3 bases and J 2 bases; nucleotides not matched to a gene: 4. This specimen consisted of PBMCs, obtained at follow-up. The TCR was taken from a male donor with early-stage non-small cell lung cancer. The chain carries TRBV4-3 and TRBJ2-3; 8 nucleotides agree with TRBD1. CDR3 amino acids: CASSQTGDFTDTQYF. CDR3 nucleotides: TGCGCCAGCAGCCAGACAGGGGACTTCACAGATACGCAGTATTTT.